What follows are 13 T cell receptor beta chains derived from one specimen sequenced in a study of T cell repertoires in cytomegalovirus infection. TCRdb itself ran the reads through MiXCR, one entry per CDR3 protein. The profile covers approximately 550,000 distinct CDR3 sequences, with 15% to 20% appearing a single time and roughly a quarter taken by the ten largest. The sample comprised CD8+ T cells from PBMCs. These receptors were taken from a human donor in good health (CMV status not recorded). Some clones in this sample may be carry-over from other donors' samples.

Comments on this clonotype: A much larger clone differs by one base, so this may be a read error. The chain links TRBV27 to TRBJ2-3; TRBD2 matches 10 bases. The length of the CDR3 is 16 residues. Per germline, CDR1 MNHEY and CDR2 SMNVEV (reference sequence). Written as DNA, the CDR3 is TGTGCCAGCGGTTTATCGCCTAGCGGGAGTGCAGATACGCAGTATTTT. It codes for CASGLSPSGSADTQYF.

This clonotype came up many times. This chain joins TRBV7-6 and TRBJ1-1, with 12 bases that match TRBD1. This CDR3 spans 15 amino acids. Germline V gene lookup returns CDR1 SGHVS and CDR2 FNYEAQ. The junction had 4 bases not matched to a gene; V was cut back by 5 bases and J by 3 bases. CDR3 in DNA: TGTGCCAGCAGCACGGGACAGGGGGCAGACACTGAAGCTTTCTTT. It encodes CASSTGQGADTEAFF.

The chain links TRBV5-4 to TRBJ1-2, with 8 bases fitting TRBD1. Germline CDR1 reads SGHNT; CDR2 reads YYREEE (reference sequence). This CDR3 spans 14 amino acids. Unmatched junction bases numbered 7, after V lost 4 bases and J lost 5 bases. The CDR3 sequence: CASSTRDRLYGYTF. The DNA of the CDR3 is TGTGCCAGCAGCACCCGGGACAGGCTGTATGGCTACACCTTC.

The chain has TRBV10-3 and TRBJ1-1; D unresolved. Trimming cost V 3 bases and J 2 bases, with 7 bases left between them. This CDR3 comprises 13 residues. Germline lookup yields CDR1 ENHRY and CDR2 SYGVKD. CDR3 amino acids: CAISETGNTEAFF. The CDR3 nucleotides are TGTGCCATCAGTGAAACGGGAAACACTGAAGCTTTCTTT.

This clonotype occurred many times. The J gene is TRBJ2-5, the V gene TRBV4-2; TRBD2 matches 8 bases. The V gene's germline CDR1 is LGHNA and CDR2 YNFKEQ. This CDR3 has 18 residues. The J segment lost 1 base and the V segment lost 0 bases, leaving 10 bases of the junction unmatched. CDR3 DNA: TGTGCCAGCAGCCAAGATCAGCGCGGCGGGGGGCTCCAAGAGACCCAGTACTTC. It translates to CASSQDQRGGGLQETQYF.

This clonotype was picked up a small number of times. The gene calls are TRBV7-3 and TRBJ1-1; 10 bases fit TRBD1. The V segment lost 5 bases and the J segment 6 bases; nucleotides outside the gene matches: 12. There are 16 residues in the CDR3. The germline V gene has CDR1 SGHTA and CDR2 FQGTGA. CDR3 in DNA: TGTGCCAGCAGCCGAAAATCCGGGACAGGGGATCCTGAAGCTTTCTTT. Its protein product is CASSRKSGTGDPEAFF.

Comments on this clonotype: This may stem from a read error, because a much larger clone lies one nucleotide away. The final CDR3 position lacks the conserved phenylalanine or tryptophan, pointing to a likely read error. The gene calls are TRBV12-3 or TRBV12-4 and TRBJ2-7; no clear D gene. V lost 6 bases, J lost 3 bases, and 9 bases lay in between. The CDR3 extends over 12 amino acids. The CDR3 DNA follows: TGTGCCAGCAGCCCCGACAACTACGAGCAGTACATC. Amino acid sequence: CASSPDNYEQYI.

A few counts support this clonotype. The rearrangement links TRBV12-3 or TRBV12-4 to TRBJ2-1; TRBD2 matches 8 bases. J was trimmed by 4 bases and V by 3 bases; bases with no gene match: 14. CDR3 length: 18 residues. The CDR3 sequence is CASSLGGPRGVGYNEQFF. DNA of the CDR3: TGTGCCAGCAGTTTGGGGGGCCCGCGGGGGGTCGGTTACAATGAGCAGTTCTTC.

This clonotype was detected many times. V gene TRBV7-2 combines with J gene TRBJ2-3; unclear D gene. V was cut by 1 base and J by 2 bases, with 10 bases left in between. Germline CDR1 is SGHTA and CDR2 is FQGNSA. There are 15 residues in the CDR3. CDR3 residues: CASSLDPGLTDTQYF. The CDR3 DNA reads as TGTGCCAGCAGCTTAGATCCCGGCCTCACAGATACGCAGTATTTT.

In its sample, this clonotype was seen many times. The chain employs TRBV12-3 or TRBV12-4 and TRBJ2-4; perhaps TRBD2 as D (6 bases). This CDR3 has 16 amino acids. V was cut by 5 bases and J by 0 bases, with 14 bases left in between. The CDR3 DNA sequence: TGTGCCAGCAGTCTTTCGGGGGTTCTAGCCAAAAACATTCAGTACTTC. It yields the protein CASSLSGVLAKNIQYF.

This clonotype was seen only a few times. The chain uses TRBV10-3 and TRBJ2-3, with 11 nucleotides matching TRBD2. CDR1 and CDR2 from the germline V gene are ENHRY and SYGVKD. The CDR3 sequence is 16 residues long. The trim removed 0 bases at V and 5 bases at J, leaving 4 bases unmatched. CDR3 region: CAISESLTSGRDTQYF. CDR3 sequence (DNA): TGTGCCATCAGTGAGTCATTAACTAGCGGGAGAGATACGCAGTATTTT.

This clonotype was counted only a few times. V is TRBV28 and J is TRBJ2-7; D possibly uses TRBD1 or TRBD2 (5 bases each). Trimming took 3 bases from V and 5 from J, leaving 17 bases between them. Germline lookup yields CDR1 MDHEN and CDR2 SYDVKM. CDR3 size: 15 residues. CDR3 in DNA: TGTGCCAGCAGTTTCGGGGATGAGGGGAAGGACGAGCAGTACTTC. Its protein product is CASSFGDEGKDEQYF.

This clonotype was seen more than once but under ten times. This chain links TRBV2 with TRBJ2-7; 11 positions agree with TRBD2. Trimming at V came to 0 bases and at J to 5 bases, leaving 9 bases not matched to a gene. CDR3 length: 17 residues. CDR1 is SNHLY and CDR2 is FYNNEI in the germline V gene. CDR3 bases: TGTGCCAGCAGTGAAGCGCTTCGGCTAGCGGGAGGAGACGAGCAGTACTTC. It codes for CASSEALRLAGGDEQYF.